What follows describes a single T cell receptor (beta chain). This specimen belongs to a study of response to subunit inactivated influenza vaccine. TCRdb reprocessed the RT-PCR reads via MiXCR and lists one record per CDR3 protein. This sample has about 650,000 distinct CDR3 sequences, with 15% to 17% found just once. The CDR3 has 14 residues. CDR1 is LGHDT, CDR2 YNNKEL, per germline (reference sequence). Trimming removed 6 bases at V and 6 bases at J, with 17 bases between. The source was PBMCs from blood, collected roughly 12 days after vaccination. The receptor comes from a man aged 45-65 years who received an inactivated influenza vaccine. This rearrangement joins TRBV3-1 to TRBJ1-1; D unresolved. CDR3: CASRLSWDGAEAFF. CDR3 DNA sequence: TGTGCCAGCAGACTAAGCTGGGATGGGGCTGAAGCTTTCTTT.